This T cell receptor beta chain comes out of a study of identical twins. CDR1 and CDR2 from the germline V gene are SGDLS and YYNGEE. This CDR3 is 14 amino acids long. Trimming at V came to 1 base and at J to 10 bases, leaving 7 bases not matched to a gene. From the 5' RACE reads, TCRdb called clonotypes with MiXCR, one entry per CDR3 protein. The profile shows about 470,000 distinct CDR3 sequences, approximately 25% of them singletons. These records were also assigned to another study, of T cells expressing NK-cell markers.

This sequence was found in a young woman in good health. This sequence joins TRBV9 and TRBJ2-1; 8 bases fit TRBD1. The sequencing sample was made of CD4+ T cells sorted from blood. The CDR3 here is CASSVSYRDREQFF. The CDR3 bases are TGTGCCAGCAGCGTATCGTATCGGGACAGGGAGCAGTTCTTC.